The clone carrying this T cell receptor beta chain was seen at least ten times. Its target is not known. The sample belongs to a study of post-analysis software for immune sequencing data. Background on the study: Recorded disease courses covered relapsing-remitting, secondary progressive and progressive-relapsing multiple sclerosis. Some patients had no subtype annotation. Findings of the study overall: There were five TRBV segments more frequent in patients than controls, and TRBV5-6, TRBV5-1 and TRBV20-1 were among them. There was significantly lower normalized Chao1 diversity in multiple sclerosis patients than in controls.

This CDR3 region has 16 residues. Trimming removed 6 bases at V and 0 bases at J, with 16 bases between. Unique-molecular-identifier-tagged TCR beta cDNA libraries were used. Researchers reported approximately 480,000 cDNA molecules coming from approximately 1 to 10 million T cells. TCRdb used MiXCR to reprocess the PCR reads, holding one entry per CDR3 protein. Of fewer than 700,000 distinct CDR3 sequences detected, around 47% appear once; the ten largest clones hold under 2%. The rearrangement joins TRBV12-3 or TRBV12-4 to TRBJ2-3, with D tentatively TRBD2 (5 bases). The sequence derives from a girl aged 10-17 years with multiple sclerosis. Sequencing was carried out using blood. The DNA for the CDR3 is TGTGCCAGCAGCCGTGGACTGGACGTTAGCACAGATACGCAGTATTTT. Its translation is CASSRGLDVSTDTQYF.